What follows are 24 T cell receptor beta chains derived from one specimen sequenced in a study of tumor-infiltrating lymphocytes in primary liver carcinoma. The investigators made TCR beta cDNA from roughly 460 ng total RNA, using a constant-region primer. For TCR beta, libraries were produced by three nested multiplex PCR rounds using slightly modified ARM-PCR. The first two PCR rounds used TRBV1-TRBV30 forward primers with a C-beta reverse primer, about 10 cycles each. Using its own MiXCR run on the multiplex PCR reads, TCRdb lists one record per CDR3 protein. The table shows 85,000 to 100,000 distinct CDR3 sequences, with just under 70% occurring only once. Co-extraction yielded RNA and DNA from about 20-30 mg of unsorted bulk tissue. Input material: tumor-adjacent normal liver tissue. Source of these receptors: a man in his forties with primary liver carcinoma and hepatitis B virus infection.

This clonotype was detected only a few times. Just one base apart from a much larger clone, this may be a read error. The chain recombines TRBV10-3 with TRBJ1-1; D may be TRBD1 (5 bases). The germline CDR1 and CDR2 sequences are ENHRY and SYGVKD. This CDR3 is 14 amino acids long. Trimming removed 3 bases from V and 4 bases from J, with 12 bases in between. For the CDR3, the DNA is TGTGCCATCAGTGACGGGGGTTCTACCACTGAAGCTTTCTTT. This gives the protein CAISDGGSTTEAFF.

Comments on this clonotype: An end of the junction differs from the germline gene, which may be a read error. This chain uses TRBV11-2 with TRBJ2-7, with 8 positions matching TRBD2. This CDR3 spans 15 amino acids. CDR1 is SGHAT, CDR2 FQNNGV, per germline. The CDR3 is CASNLVAGGPYEQYF. The CDR3 coding sequence is TGTGCCAGCAACTTAGTGGCGGGAGGACCGTACGAGCAGTACTTC.

The V gene is TRBV6-5, the J gene TRBJ2-1, with 8 bases that match TRBD1. Germline V gives CDR1 MNHEY, CDR2 SVGAGI. V was pared by 6 bases and J by 9 bases, with 13 bases of the junction left unmatched. The CDR3 has 15 residues. The CDR3 spells CASRTDRAQTVEQFF. Here the CDR3 DNA reads TGTGCCAGCAGGACGGACAGGGCACAGACGGTTGAGCAGTTCTTC.

This clonotype was seen ten or more times. The chain links TRBV6-1 to TRBJ2-3; 7 bases are a match to TRBD2. Germline CDR1 is MNHNS and CDR2 is SASEGT. V was clipped by 7 bases and J by 6 bases; unmatched bases: 7. The CDR3 covers 13 residues. DNA for the CDR3: TGTGCCAGCACCCGAGGGAGGGATGATACGCAGTATTTT. Its protein is CASTRGRDDTQYF.

Notes on this clonotype: At one end, the junction sequence differs from germline, possibly due to a read error. The gene calls are TRBV11-2 and TRBJ2-1; 12 positions match TRBD2. The CDR3 length is 16 residues. Looked up from germline, CDR1 is SGHAT and CDR2 is FQNNGV. Written as DNA, the CDR3 is TGTGTCAGCAGCCTCCGACTAGCGGGAGCCTGCAATGAGCAGTTCTTC. Encoded protein: CVSSLRLAGACNEQFF.

This clonotype is medium-sized in the sample. The chain joins TRBV4-2 to TRBJ2-2, with a possible D match to TRBD1 (6 bases). Germline CDR1 reads LGHNA; CDR2 reads YNFKEQ. V was trimmed by 5 bases and J by 0 bases, leaving 7 bases between them. This CDR3 has 14 amino acids. The CDR3 bases are TGTGCCAGCAGCGGGGGCACGAACACCGGGGAGCTGTTTTTT. This codes for CASSGGTNTGELFF.

V and J are TRBV4-1 and TRBJ1-5; D is unresolved. Germline-derived CDR1 and CDR2 are MGHRA and YSYEKL. Trimming cost V 4 bases and J 2 bases, with 12 bases left between them. This CDR3 region has 15 residues. The CDR3 DNA reads TGCGCCAGCAGCCGGCAGAGAGGTGGCAATCAGCCCCAGCATTTT. As protein: CASSRQRGGNQPQHF.

The rearrangement uses TRBV11-2 and TRBJ2-1, with 11 bases fitting TRBD2. Germline V gene data show CDR1 as SGHAT and CDR2 as FQNNGV. V shed 7 bases and J 4 bases; nucleotides not matched to a gene: 6. The CDR3 contains 15 residues. The CDR3 sequence: CASNPGLAEYNEQFF. CDR3 coding DNA: TGTGCCAGCAACCCGGGACTAGCGGAGTACAATGAGCAGTTCTTC.

Worth noting for this clonotype: Because the CDR3 is missing its conserved closing phenylalanine or tryptophan, this is likely a read error. The limits of the CDR3 on the DNA are not certain, so only TCRdb's listed CDR3 is given. This rearrangement joins TRBV11-2 to TRBJ2-7; the D call in the table, TRBD2, was not verified against the DNA. The CDR3 contains 16 residues when both ends are counted. The germline gives CDR1 SGHAT, CDR2 FQNNGV. The chain's CDR3 is CASSLDGSGSLYEHYS.

As for this clonotype: A junction end diverges from the germline sequence, so it may reflect a read error. The chain recombines TRBV11-2 with TRBJ2-3; D remains unclear. Germline CDR1 and CDR2: SGHAT and FQNNGV. CDR3 length: 14 residues. The CDR3 reads CTSSLERGTDTRYF. CDR3 in DNA: TGTACCAGTAGCTTAGAAAGAGGCACAGATACGCGGTATTTT.

This clonotype occurred many times. The chain recombines TRBV10-3 with TRBJ2-1; D is unclear. This CDR3 spans 12 amino acids. V lost 3 bases and J lost 10, with 10 bases in between. Germline CDR1 is ENHRY and CDR2 is SYGVKD. The CDR3 sequence is CAISEGSREQFF. The CDR3 nucleotides are TGTGCCATCAGTGAAGGCAGCCGAGAGCAGTTCTTC.

This clonotype was counted at least ten times. This chain uses TRBV11-2 with TRBJ1-5; D possibly corresponds to TRBD1 (5 bases). V dropped 4 bases and J dropped 0 bases, with 13 bases sitting between them. Germline values: CDR1 SGHAT, CDR2 FQNNGV. The CDR3 has 16 residues. The CDR3 sequence: CASSSKQVYSNQPQHF. CDR3 sequence (DNA): TGTGCCAGCAGCTCCAAACAGGTCTATAGCAATCAGCCCCAGCATTTT.

About this clonotype itself: The junction and the germline gene differ at one end; a read error may be behind it. This sequence joins TRBV4-1 and TRBJ2-1; TRBD2 matches at 10 bases. Germline V gives CDR1 MGHRA, CDR2 YSYEKL. The CDR3 is made up of 20 amino acids. CDR3 protein: CASARSWARAAGLAENEQFF. CDR3 bases: TGCGCCAGCGCCCGGTCCTGGGCAAGGGCGGCAGGACTAGCGGAAAATGAACAGTTCTTC.

The CDR3 coding sequence is TGTGCCAGCAGCTTGGCAACCGGGTTTTGGCAGTACTTC. The encoded protein is CASSLATGFWQYF. The chain employs TRBV5-6 and TRBJ2-7; no clear D. Trimming cost V 0 bases and J 9 bases, with 13 bases left between them. The CDR3 has 13 amino acids. Germline V gene sequence: CDR1 SGHDT, CDR2 YYEEEE.

This clonotype showed up just a few times. A much larger clonotype is one base distant, so this may be a read error. The V and J genes are TRBV12-2 and TRBJ2-1; the table's D call, TRBD1, was not checked against the DNA. TRBV12-2 is an annotated pseudogene. This CDR3 spans 15 amino acids. CDR3 region: CASRLCKTGYNEQFF. The CDR3 nucleotides are TGTGCAAGTCGCTTATGCAAGACAGGCTACAATGAGCAGTTCTTC.

Turning to this clonotype: The junction departs from the called germline gene at one end, perhaps through a read error. J is TRBJ2-1 and V is TRBV11-2, with a possible D match to TRBD2 (6 bases). The CDR3 is 15 amino acids. Germline values: CDR1 SGHAT, CDR2 FQNNGV. CDR3 coding DNA: TGTGGCAGCAGCTTAGAAGGGAGGAGCAACAATGAACAGTTCTTC. Translation: CGSSLEGRSNNEQFF.

The J gene is TRBJ2-1, the V gene TRBV19; 9 nucleotides agree with TRBD2. The germline V gene has CDR1 LNHDA and CDR2 SQIVND (reference sequence). The length of the CDR3 is 18 residues. V lost 5 bases to trimming and J lost 1 base; unmatched junction nucleotides: 12. The CDR3 loop reads CASSPGASGAGSYNEQFF. In nucleotides, the CDR3 is TGTGCCAGTAGTCCAGGGGCTAGCGGGGCGGGATCCTACAATGAGCAGTTCTTC.

A remark on this clonotype: This clone may be a read error of a much larger clone one base away. The chain carries TRBV6-1 and TRBJ2-1, with D possibly being TRBD1 or TRBD2 (5 bases each). Germline V CDR1 and CDR2: MNHNS, SASEGT. The CDR3 is 13 amino acids. The CDR3 spells CASSGQGVWEQLF. The CDR3 coding sequence is TGTGCCAGCAGTGGCCAGGGTGTCTGGGAGCAGCTCTTC.

Ten or more counts support this clonotype. A much larger clone sits a single nucleotide away, making a read error possible. The rearrangement joins TRBV11-2 to TRBJ2-3; TRBD2 aligns across 8 bases. The germline V gene has CDR1 SGHAT and CDR2 FQNNGV. The CDR3 is 15 residues long. The CDR3 loop reads CASSLTGSGRDTQCF. DNA of the CDR3: TGTGCCAGCAGCTTAACCGGGAGCGGGAGAGATACGCAGTGTTTT. The full variable domain, with the rest looked up from reference TRBV11-2 and TRBJ2-3, is EAGVAQSPRYKIIEKRQSVAFWCNPISGHATLYWYQQILGQGPKLLIQFQNNGVVDDSQLPKDRFSAERLKGVDSTLKIQPAKLEDSAVYLCASSLTGSGRDTQCFGPGTRLTVL.

Turning to this clonotype: It may be a read error: a sequence one base away is much more abundant. V is TRBV10-3 and J is TRBJ1-1; maybe TRBD1 (6 bases). The V gene's germline CDR1 is ENHRY and CDR2 SYGVKD. The CDR3 sequence is 12 residues long. The CDR3: CTTAGGPTEAFF. CDR3 DNA sequence: TGTACCACGGCTGGGGGGCCCACTGAAGCTTTCTTT.

For this clonotype: This sequence may be a read error, since a much larger clone differs from it by one base. J is TRBJ2-7 and V is TRBV10-3; D possibly corresponds to TRBD2 (6 bases). Per the germline V gene, CDR1 is ENHRY and CDR2 is SYGVKD. CDR3 length: 17 residues. CDR3 in amino acids: CAIRESGTGLYDYEQYF. CDR3 nucleotides: TGTGCCATCAGAGAGTCAGGTACGGGACTCTACGACTACGAGCAGTACTTC.

In regard to this clonotype: The junction and the germline gene differ at one end; a read error may be behind it. V usage is TRBV11-2 and J usage is TRBJ2-2, with a weak D call TRBD2 (5 bases). Germline loops: CDR1 SGHAT, CDR2 FQNNGV. CDR3 size: 17 residues. The CDR3 sequence is CASSIGFSSPNTGELSF. The CDR3 DNA reads TGTGCCAGCAGCATAGGCTTTAGCTCACCCAACACCGGGGAGCTGTCTTTT.

Regarding this clonotype: The germline gene is not matched at one end of the junction; a read error may be the cause. V is TRBV4-1 and J is TRBJ2-7; 8 nucleotides align to TRBD2. This CDR3 has 14 amino acids. In germline, CDR1 is MGHRA, CDR2 YSYEKL. CDR3 sequence (DNA): TGCACCAGTAGCCAAGATCAACTAGCGGAAGAGCAGTACTTC. Protein: CTSSQDQLAEEQYF.

Worth noting for this clonotype: One junction end does not reproduce the germline sequence, and a read error may be involved. This chain connects TRBV29-1 to TRBJ2-3; D may be TRBD1 or TRBD2 (5 bases each). The CDR3 has 15 amino acids. From germline, CDR1 is SQVTM and CDR2 ANQGSEA. The CDR3 DNA follows: TGCAGCTCGAAGAGGGGCCCCAAAAGCACAGATATGCAGTATTTT. Translation: CSSKRGPKSTDMQYF.